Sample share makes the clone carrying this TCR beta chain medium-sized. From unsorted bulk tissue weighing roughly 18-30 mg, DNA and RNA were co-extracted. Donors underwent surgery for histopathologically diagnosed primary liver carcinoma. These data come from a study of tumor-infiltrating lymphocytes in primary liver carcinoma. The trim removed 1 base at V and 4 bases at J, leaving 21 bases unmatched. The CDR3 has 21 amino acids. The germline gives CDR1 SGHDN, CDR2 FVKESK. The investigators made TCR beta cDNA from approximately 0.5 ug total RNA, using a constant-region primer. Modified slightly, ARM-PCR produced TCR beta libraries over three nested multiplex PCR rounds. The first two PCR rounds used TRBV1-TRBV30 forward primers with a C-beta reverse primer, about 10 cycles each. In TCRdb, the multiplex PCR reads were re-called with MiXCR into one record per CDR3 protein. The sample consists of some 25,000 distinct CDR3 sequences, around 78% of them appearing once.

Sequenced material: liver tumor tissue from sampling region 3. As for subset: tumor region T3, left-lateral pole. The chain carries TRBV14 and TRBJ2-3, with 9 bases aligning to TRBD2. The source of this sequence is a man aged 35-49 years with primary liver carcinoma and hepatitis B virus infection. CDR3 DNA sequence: TGTGCCAGCAGCCAAGTTACCCGGGGGACTAGCCGTACCTTGTTCTCAGATACGCAGTATTTT. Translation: CASSQVTRGTSRTLFSDTQYF.